The clone carrying this TCR beta chain was picked up one time. Pooled samples include second doses given at about 4 or 12 weeks. This CDR3 comprises 16 residues. The ends lost 0 bases at V and 3 bases at J; junction bases unmatched: 5. CDR1 is MGHRA, CDR2 YSYEKL, per germline. The data stem from a study of T cell responses to AZD1222 COVID-19 vaccine. Profiling relied on immunoSEQ multiplex PCR, and the TCRdb table lists in-frame clones only, not all of them. The data contain 95,000 to 100,000 clones, roughly nine tenths of them seen just once; the ten biggest clones take up 7.5% to 9.5%. The rearrangement joins TRBV4-1 to TRBJ2-1, with 7 bases that match TRBD2. The material was peripheral blood, obtained 28 days after the second AZD1222 dose. The clonotype comes from an adult who received the AZD1222 COVID-19 vaccine. Here the CDR3 DNA reads TGCGCCAGCAGCCAAGACGGGCCTAGCGGCTACAATGAGCAGTTCTTC. This translates into CASSQDGPSGYNEQFF.